The 13 T cell receptor beta chains below all came from one sample that was sequenced in a study of blood T cell repertoires in COVID-19. Only in-frame clones appear in the TCRdb table, and some are missing; sequencing was by immunoSEQ multiplex PCR. The sample records approximately 110,000 clones, approximately 89% being singletons. Sequences were obtained from peripheral blood. The receptors were sampled from a woman aged 55-69 years with COVID-19, enrolled during active disease.

This clone was seen a single time. The J gene is TRBJ1-3, the V gene TRBV6-1; D gene ambiguous. Trimming pared 2 bases from V and 2 bases from J, leaving 7 bases between. Per the germline V gene, CDR1 is MNHNS and CDR2 is SASEGT. CDR3 length equals 14 residues. CDR3 protein: CASSELPAGNTIYF. The CDR3 DNA sequence: TGTGCCAGCAGTGAACTTCCCGCTGGAAACACCATATATTTT.

In DNA form, the CDR3 reads TGTGCCAGCAGGGACAGTCTCTTGTACAATGAGCAGTTCTTC. This gives the protein CASRDSLLYNEQFF. The chain has TRBV25-1 and TRBJ2-1, with D possibly matching TRBD1 (6 bases). CDR1 is MGHDK and CDR2 is SYGVNS in the germline V gene. Trimming stripped 6 bases from V and 4 bases from J, with 13 bases between. This CDR3 comprises 14 residues.

The V call is TRBV27, the J call TRBJ1-6; D not certain. Germline CDR1 and CDR2: MNHEY and SMNVEV (reference sequence). The CDR3 length is 13 residues. Deletions cut 3 bases from V and 6 bases from J, with 6 bases between. The CDR3, as DNA: TGTGCCAGCAGTTTGGGGAGTAATTCACCCCTCCACTTT. This sequence encodes CASSLGSNSPLHF.

The genes are TRBV11-3 and TRBJ1-1; 10 nucleotides line up with TRBD1. There are 17 residues in the CDR3. V was pared by 1 base and J by 5 bases, with 10 bases of the junction left unmatched. From germline, CDR1 is SGHNT and CDR2 YENEEA. DNA of the CDR3: TGTGCCAGCAGCTTAGGGGGGACAGGGGCTTCGAAGACTGAAGCTTTCTTT. As protein: CASSLGGTGASKTEAFF. The variable domain in full, completed from reference TRBV11-3 and TRBJ1-1, reads EAGVVQSPRYKIIEKKQPVAFWCNPISGHNTLYWYLQNLGQGPELLIRYENEEAVDDSQLPKDRFSAERLKGVDSTLKIQPAELGDSAVYLCASSLGGTGASKTEAFFGQGTRLTVV.

CDR3 amino acids: CASSPRAGAGYEQYF. The DNA of the CDR3 is TGTGCCAGCAGTCCACGGGCAGGGGCGGGCTACGAGCAGTACTTC. This sequence joins TRBV27 and TRBJ2-7; TRBD1 might be the D (6 bases). Trimming took off 5 bases at V and 3 bases at J, with 17 bases between the two ends. CDR3 length: 15 residues. The germline V gene encodes CDR1 MNHEY and CDR2 SMNVEV (reference sequence).

The V call is TRBV7-9, the J call TRBJ1-4; D remains unclear. The CDR3 length is 14 residues. In germline, CDR1 is SEHNR, CDR2 FQNEAQ (reference sequence). Trimming left V 1 base short and J 3 bases short, with 6 bases between. The CDR3 sequence: CASSLGQANEKLFF. The CDR3 DNA reads as TGTGCCAGCAGCTTAGGTCAGGCTAATGAAAAACTGTTTTTT. The entire variable domain, with the rest obtained from reference TRBV7-9 and TRBJ1-4, is as follows: DTGVSQNPRHKITKRGQNVTFRCDPISEHNRLYWYRQTLGQGPEFLTYFQNEAQLEKSRLLSDRFSAERPKGSFSTLEIQRTEQGDSAMYLCASSLGQANEKLFFGSGTQLSVL.

The chain employs TRBV18 and TRBJ1-2; 8 positions match TRBD1. The V gene's germline CDR1 is KGHSH and CDR2 LQKENI. The CDR3 runs 13 residues. Unmatched junction bases numbered 0, after V lost 2 bases and J lost 4 bases. The CDR3 loop is CASSPTGGYGYTF. The CDR3 coding sequence is TGTGCCAGCTCACCAACAGGGGGCTATGGCTACACCTTC.

This chain connects TRBV5-1 to TRBJ2-3; 12 nucleotides agree with TRBD2. This CDR3 is 16 amino acids long. V gave up 4 bases and J gave up 1 base; unmatched junction bases: 4. Germline CDR1 SGHRS, CDR2 YFSETQ. CDR3 sequence: CASSPPSGGGTDTQYF. The CDR3 DNA follows: TGCGCCAGCAGCCCACCTAGCGGGGGGGGCACAGATACGCAGTATTTT.

The chain carries TRBV28 and TRBJ2-1, with TRBD2 matching 8 bases. Germline V gives CDR1 MDHEN, CDR2 SYDVKM. Trimming at V came to 7 bases and at J to 2 bases, leaving 7 bases not matched to a gene. This CDR3 is built from 15 residues. This CDR3 reads CASTPGGRTYNEQFF. The CDR3 DNA follows: TGTGCCAGCACCCCGGGGGGGAGGACCTACAATGAGCAGTTCTTC.

The chain carries TRBV5-1 and TRBJ1-5, with D perhaps matching TRBD1 (5 bases). Trimming removed 4 bases from V and 6 bases from J, with 17 bases in between. The germline V gene has CDR1 SGHRS and CDR2 YFSETQ. This CDR3 region has 15 residues. CDR3 DNA sequence: TGCGCCAGCAGCCCGGAGGGGACTTTGGGTCAGCCCCAGCATTTT. This translates into CASSPEGTLGQPQHF.

The rearrangement links TRBV4-3 to TRBJ2-2; 8 bases map to TRBD1. The CDR3 is 17 amino acids. Per germline, CDR1 LGHNA and CDR2 YSLEER. After removal of 1 base from V and 0 bases from J, the junction contained 4 bases not matched to a gene. The CDR3 spells CASSQAETGANTGELFF. The CDR3 nucleotides are TGCGCCAGCAGCCAAGCTGAGACAGGGGCGAACACCGGGGAGCTGTTTTTT.

The chain has TRBV7-6 and TRBJ1-3; no clear D gene. This CDR3 contains 16 residues. The germline V gene has CDR1 SGHVS and CDR2 FNYEAQ. V was trimmed by 0 bases and J by 0 bases, leaving 9 bases between them. The CDR3 sequence is CASSLAGIRSGNTIYF. The CDR3 coding sequence is TGTGCCAGCAGCTTAGCCGGGATACGCTCTGGAAACACCATATATTTT.

The rearrangement uses TRBV19 and TRBJ1-1; a weak D match, TRBD1 (6 bases). The CDR3 loop spans 15 amino acids. The ends were cut back, 4 bases at V and 8 bases at J, with 20 bases in the middle. Germline values: CDR1 LNHDA, CDR2 SQIVND (reference sequence). CDR3 protein: CASSKVISRGSEAFF. CDR3 coding DNA: TGTGCCAGTAGTAAAGTGATTAGCAGGGGAAGCGAAGCTTTCTTT.